This entry lists 20 T cell receptor beta chains sequenced from one sample in a study of blood T cell repertoires in COVID-19. Method: immunoSEQ multiplex PCR; TCRdb's copy keeps in-frame clones and lacks some. The sample has some 91,000 clones, 60% to 85% seen once. Sequenced material: peripheral blood. These receptors came from a man between 70 and 80 years old with acute or convalescent COVID-19.

This clone was found a few times. The rearrangement links TRBV19 to TRBJ2-1, with 8 bases lining up with TRBD1. CDR3 length equals 17 residues. Germline V gene sequence: CDR1 LNHDA, CDR2 SQIVND (reference sequence). Losses at the gene ends were 1 base for V and 4 bases for J; bases not matched to a gene: 9. Here the CDR3 reads CASSIGAGQGRYNEQFF. The CDR3 DNA is TGTGCCAGTAGTATAGGCGCTGGACAGGGTAGGTACAATGAGCAGTTCTTC.

The chain is built from TRBV7-6 and TRBJ2-1; D ambiguous. The germline V gene encodes CDR1 SGHVS and CDR2 FNYEAQ. The CDR3 spans 15 residues. V lost 1 base and J 0 bases, leaving 7 bases between the germline ends. The CDR3 DNA reads TGTGCCAGCAGCTTAGAACCGAGCTCCTACAATGAGCAGTTCTTC. Its translation: CASSLEPSSYNEQFF.

This chain links TRBV2 with TRBJ1-4; the D gene is possibly TRBD1 (6 bases). The V gene's germline CDR1 is SNHLY and CDR2 FYNNEI. V lost 6 bases, J lost 1 base, and 12 bases lay in between. CDR3 length: 15 amino acids. The CDR3 sequence: CASRVDSQTNEKLFF. The CDR3 DNA reads as TGTGCCAGCAGGGTGGACAGCCAAACTAATGAAAAACTGTTTTTT.

V is TRBV5-1 and J is TRBJ2-2; perhaps TRBD1 as D (6 bases). CDR3 length equals 13 residues. The V end lost 6 bases, the J end lost 4 bases, and 10 bases lay between the germline ends. Germline CDR1 and CDR2: SGHRS and YFSETQ. The CDR3 DNA sequence: TGCGCCAGCATGGGGGCGGCCACCGGGGAGCTGTTTTTT. Amino acids: CASMGAATGELFF.

The chain employs TRBV6-1 and TRBJ2-7; D gene uncertain. Trimming cost V 1 base and J 7 bases, with 8 bases left between them. The CDR3 totals 12 residues. CDR1 and CDR2 from the germline V gene are MNHNS and SASEGT. In DNA form, the CDR3 reads TGTGCCAGCAGTGAAGATCCGCGGGAGCAGTACGTC. This sequence encodes CASSEDPREQYV.

The chain joins TRBV27 to TRBJ1-2; D might be TRBD1 (5 bases). The CDR3 loop spans 14 amino acids. Trimming removed 5 bases from V and 4 bases from J, with 14 bases in between. Germline assignment: CDR1 MNHEY and CDR2 SMNVEV (reference sequence). For the CDR3, the DNA is TGTGCCAGCAGTCCCCGCAGGGATCCCTATGGCTACACCTTC. This codes for CASSPRRDPYGYTF.

J is TRBJ2-5 and V is TRBV7-9; D is perhaps TRBD1 (7 bases). CDR1 is SEHNR and CDR2 is FQNEAQ in the germline V gene (reference sequence). The CDR3 runs to 15 residues. V was pared by 4 bases and J by 1 base, with 13 bases between. This chain's CDR3 is CASSSEGQPQETQYF. CDR3 DNA sequence: TGTGCCAGCAGCTCGGAGGGACAGCCCCAAGAGACCCAGTACTTC. Together with reference TRBV7-9 and TRBJ2-5, the CDR3 gives the full variable domain: DTGVSQNPRHKITKRGQNVTFRCDPISEHNRLYWYRQTLGQGPEFLTYFQNEAQLEKSRLLSDRFSAERPKGSFSTLEIQRTEQGDSAMYLCASSSEGQPQETQYFGPGTRLLVL.

V usage is TRBV15 and J usage is TRBJ2-7; D is unclear. V lost 1 base and J lost 4, with 8 bases in between. CDR3 length equals 13 residues. The germline CDR1 and CDR2 sequences are LNHNV and YYDKDF (reference sequence). In nucleotides, the CDR3 is TGTGCCACCAGCAGAGGCGCCGGTTACGAGCAGTACGTC. Protein sequence: CATSRGAGYEQYV.

This sequence joins TRBV5-4 and TRBJ2-7; possibly TRBD2 for D (5 bases). Trimming cost V 2 bases and J 6 bases, with 18 bases left between them. Germline CDR1 and CDR2: SGHNT and YYREEE (reference sequence). The CDR3 consists of 15 residues. CDR3 protein: CASSLGERSRGEQYF. The CDR3 DNA sequence: TGTGCCAGCAGCTTAGGTGAAAGGTCCCGGGGCGAGCAGTACTTC.

This sequence joins TRBV9 and TRBJ2-5; 10 positions match TRBD2. The germline gives CDR1 SGDLS, CDR2 YYNGEE. With 4 bases clipped from V and 1 base from J, the junction kept 7 bases outside the gene matches. The CDR3 has 16 residues. CDR3 residues: CASSPRSGGVQETQYF. CDR3 bases: TGTGCCAGCAGCCCCCGGAGCGGGGGGGTCCAAGAGACCCAGTACTTC.

The chain has TRBV18 and TRBJ1-2; TRBD1 aligns across 9 bases. V lost 0 bases, J lost 7 bases, and 3 bases stayed unmatched. This CDR3 has 14 residues. Per the germline V gene, CDR1 is KGHSH and CDR2 is LQKENI. CDR3 nucleotide sequence: TGTGCCAGCTCACCACCGGGACAGGGTGGTGGCTACACCTTC. Its protein product is CASSPPGQGGGYTF.

The V and J genes are TRBV5-4 and TRBJ1-1; TRBD1 matches 11 bases. With 1 base clipped from V and 11 bases from J, the junction kept 7 bases outside the gene matches. CDR1 and CDR2 from the germline V gene are SGHNT and YYREEE (reference sequence). This CDR3 is built from 14 residues. For the CDR3, the DNA is TGTGCCAGCAGCTTGAGTGGACAGGGGGCGCGTGCTTTCTTT. It translates to CASSLSGQGARAFF.

The rearrangement links TRBV25-1 to TRBJ2-2; TRBD1 agrees at 7 bases. Germline CDR1 and CDR2: MGHDK and SYGVNS. J was trimmed by 5 bases and V by 3 bases; bases with no gene match: 6. The CDR3 sequence is 15 residues long. DNA for the CDR3: TGTGCCAGCAGTGAGGCACAGGGGTATACCGGGGAGCTGTTTTTT. Translated, it gives CASSEAQGYTGELFF.

This chain connects TRBV19 to TRBJ2-3; 7 bases fit TRBD2. V lost 7 bases, J lost 1 base, and 5 bases stayed unmatched. This CDR3 spans 14 amino acids. Germline lookup yields CDR1 LNHDA and CDR2 SQIVND (reference sequence). CDR3: CASTLGGGTDTQYF. The CDR3 nucleotides are TGTGCCAGTACCCTTGGGGGGGGCACAGATACGCAGTATTTT. Full variable domain (missing parts from reference TRBV19 and TRBJ2-3): DGGITQSPKYLFRKEGQNVTLSCEQNLNHDAMYWYRQDPGQGLRLIYYSQIVNDFQKGDIAEGYSVSREKKESFPLTVTSAQKNPTAFYLCASTLGGGTDTQYFGPGTRLTVL.

The rearrangement uses TRBV1 and TRBJ2-1; TRBD2, the table's D call, was not compared with the DNA. TRBV1 has pseudogene status. This CDR3 has 11 amino acids. CDR3 sequence: CTSSQNAGQFF. The DNA for the CDR3 is TGCACCAGCAGCCAAAACGCGGGACAGTTCTTC.

This chain connects TRBV28 to TRBJ1-5, with 10 positions matching TRBD1. The CDR3 is 17 residues long. Germline CDR1 and CDR2: MDHEN and SYDVKM. Germline trimming cut 2 bases from V and 5 bases from J; bases unmatched to any gene: 9. This chain's CDR3 is CASSLTPGQGPYQPQHF. CDR3 DNA: TGTGCCAGCAGTTTAACTCCGGGACAGGGGCCTTATCAGCCCCAGCATTTT.

This chain joins TRBV30 and TRBJ1-2; no clear D gene. The CDR3 length is 14 residues. The germline V gene encodes CDR1 GTSNPN and CDR2 SVGIG (reference sequence). Trimming took 6 bases from V and 2 from J, leaving 16 bases between them. CDR3 loop: CACKHLVYNYGYTF. CDR3 DNA sequence: TGTGCCTGTAAGCATCTGGTATACAACTATGGCTACACCTTC.

The chain links TRBV19 to TRBJ1-1; D ambiguous. This CDR3 has 13 amino acids. The germline V gene has CDR1 LNHDA and CDR2 SQIVND (reference sequence). Trimming removed 2 bases at V and 4 bases at J, with 8 bases between. The CDR3 DNA sequence: TGTGCCAGTAGTATATCGGGATCCACTGAAGCTTTCTTT. This translates into CASSISGSTEAFF.

This clone was picked up a small number of times. This sequence joins TRBV15 and TRBJ1-2; D is perhaps TRBD1 (6 bases). The germline V gene encodes CDR1 LNHNV and CDR2 YYDKDF (reference sequence). With 1 base removed from V and 2 bases from J, the gap between germline ends came to 14 bases. The CDR3 has 16 amino acids. Here the CDR3 DNA reads TGTGCCACCAGCAGAGGGGACACCCTGGGGAACTATGGCTACACCTTC. Its protein is CATSRGDTLGNYGYTF. The full variable domain, in which reference TRBV15 and TRBJ1-2 provide the parts outside the CDR3, is DAMVIQNPRYQVTQFGKPVTLSCSQTLNHNVMYWYQQKSSQAPKLLFHYYDKDFNNEADTPDNFQSRRPNTSFCFLDIRSPGLGDTAMYLCATSRGDTLGNYGYTFGSGTRLTVV.

The genes are TRBV5-1 and TRBJ1-2, with a tentative D call TRBD1 (6 bases). Trimming cost V 0 bases and J 4 bases, with 16 bases left between them. The CDR3 loop spans 16 amino acids. The germline CDR1 and CDR2 sequences are SGHRS and YFSETQ. CDR3 region: CASSLGDTGRVYGYTF. The CDR3 nucleotides are TGCGCCAGCAGCTTGGGTGATACAGGGCGGGTCTATGGCTACACCTTC.